The clone carrying this T cell receptor beta chain has a count of ten or more. The data originate from a study of T-cell reconstitution after alpha-beta-depleted transplantation in children. The CDR3 is 16 residues long. V shed 2 bases and J 3 bases; nucleotides not matched to a gene: 1. Germline CDR1 SGHTA, CDR2 FQGTGA. Unique molecular identifiers were used in preparing the TCRbeta library. TCRdb itself ran the PCR reads through MiXCR, one entry per CDR3 protein. Of some 300,000 distinct CDR3 sequences in the sample, over 9.5% were seen once. Specimen: PBMCs, collected before TCRalphabeta/CD19-depleted stem cell transplant. The chain joins TRBV7-3 to TRBJ2-2; 12 bases map to TRBD1. This sequence originates from a boy less than two years old with acute myeloid leukemia, due to receive a stem cell transplant. The CDR3 sequence: CASSLGTGGHTGELFF. In DNA form, the CDR3 reads TGTGCCAGCAGCTTAGGGACAGGGGGCCACACCGGGGAGCTGTTTTTT.